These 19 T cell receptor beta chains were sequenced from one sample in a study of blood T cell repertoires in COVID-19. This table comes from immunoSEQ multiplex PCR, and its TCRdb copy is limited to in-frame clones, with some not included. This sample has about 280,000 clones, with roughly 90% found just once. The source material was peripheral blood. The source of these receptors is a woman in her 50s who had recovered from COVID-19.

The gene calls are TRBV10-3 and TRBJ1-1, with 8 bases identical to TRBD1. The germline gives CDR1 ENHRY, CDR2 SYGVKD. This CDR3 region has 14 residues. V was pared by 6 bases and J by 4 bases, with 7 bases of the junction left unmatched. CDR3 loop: CAIRDRALTTEAFF. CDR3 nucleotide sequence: TGTGCCATCAGGGACAGGGCCCTGACCACTGAAGCTTTCTTT.

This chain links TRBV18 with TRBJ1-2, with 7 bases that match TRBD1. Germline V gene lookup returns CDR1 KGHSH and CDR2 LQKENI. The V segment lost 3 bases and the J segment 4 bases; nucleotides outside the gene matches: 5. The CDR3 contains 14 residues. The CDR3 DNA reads TGTGCCAGCTCACCCTCGACAGGGTTCTATGGCTACACCTTC. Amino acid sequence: CASSPSTGFYGYTF. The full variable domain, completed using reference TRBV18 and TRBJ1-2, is NAGVMQNPRHLVRRRGQEARLRCSPMKGHSHVYWYRQLPEEGLKFMVYLQKENIIDESGMPKERFSAEFPKEGPSILRIQQVVRGDSAAYFCASSPSTGFYGYTFGSGTRLTVV.

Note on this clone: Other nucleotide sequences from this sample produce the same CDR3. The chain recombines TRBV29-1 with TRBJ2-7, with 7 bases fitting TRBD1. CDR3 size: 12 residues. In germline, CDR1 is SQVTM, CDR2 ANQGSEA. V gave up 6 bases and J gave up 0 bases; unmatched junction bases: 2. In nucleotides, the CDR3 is TGCAGCGTGGGGACAGTCTCCTACGAGCAGTACTTC. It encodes CSVGTVSYEQYF.

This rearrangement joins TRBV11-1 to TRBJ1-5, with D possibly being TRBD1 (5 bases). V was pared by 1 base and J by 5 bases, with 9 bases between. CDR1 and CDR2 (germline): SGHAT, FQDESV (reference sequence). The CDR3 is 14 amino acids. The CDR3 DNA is TGTGCCAGCAGCTTAGACAGGACCGATCAGCCCCAGCATTTT. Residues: CASSLDRTDQPQHF.

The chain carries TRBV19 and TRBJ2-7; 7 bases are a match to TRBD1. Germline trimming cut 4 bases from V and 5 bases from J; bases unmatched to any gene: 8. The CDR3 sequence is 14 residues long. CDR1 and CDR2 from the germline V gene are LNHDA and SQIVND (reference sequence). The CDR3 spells CASSTDRIKHEQYF. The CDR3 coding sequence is TGTGCCAGTAGTACGGACAGGATAAAACACGAGCAGTACTTC.

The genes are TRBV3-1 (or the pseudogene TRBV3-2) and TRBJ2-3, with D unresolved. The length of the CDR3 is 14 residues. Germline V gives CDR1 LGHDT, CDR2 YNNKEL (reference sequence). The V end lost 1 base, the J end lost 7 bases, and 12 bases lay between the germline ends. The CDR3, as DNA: TGTGCCAGCAGCCAAGTCGATACCTGGCATACGCAGTATTTT. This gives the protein CASSQVDTWHTQYF.

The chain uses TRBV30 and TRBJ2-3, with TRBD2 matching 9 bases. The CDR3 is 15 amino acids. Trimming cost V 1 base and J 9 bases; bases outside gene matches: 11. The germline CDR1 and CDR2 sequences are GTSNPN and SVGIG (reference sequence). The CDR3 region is CAWSGPSGAQVTQYF. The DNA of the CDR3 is TGTGCCTGGAGTGGGCCTAGCGGGGCCCAGGTGACGCAGTATTTT.

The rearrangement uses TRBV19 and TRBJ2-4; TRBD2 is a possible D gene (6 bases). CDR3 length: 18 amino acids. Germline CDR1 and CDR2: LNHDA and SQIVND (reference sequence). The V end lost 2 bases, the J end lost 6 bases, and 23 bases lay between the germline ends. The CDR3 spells CASSIQVAAGWGGNIQYF. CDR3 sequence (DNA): TGTGCCAGTAGTATACAGGTTGCAGCCGGATGGGGAGGAAACATTCAGTACTTC. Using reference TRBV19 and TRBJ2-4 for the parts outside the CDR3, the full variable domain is DGGITQSPKYLFRKEGQNVTLSCEQNLNHDAMYWYRQDPGQGLRLIYYSQIVNDFQKGDIAEGYSVSREKKESFPLTVTSAQKNPTAFYLCASSIQVAAGWGGNIQYFGAGTRLSVL.

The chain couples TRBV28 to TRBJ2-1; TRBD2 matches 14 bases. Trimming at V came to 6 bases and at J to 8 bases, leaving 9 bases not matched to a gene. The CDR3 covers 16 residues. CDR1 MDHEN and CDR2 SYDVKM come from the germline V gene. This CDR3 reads CASRRAGTSGSYEQFF. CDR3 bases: TGTGCCAGCAGGAGGGCCGGGACTAGCGGGAGTTATGAGCAGTTCTTC.

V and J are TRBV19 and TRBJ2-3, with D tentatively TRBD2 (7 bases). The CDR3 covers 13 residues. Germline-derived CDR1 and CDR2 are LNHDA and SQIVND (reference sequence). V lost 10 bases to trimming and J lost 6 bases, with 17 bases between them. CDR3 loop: CATQGGRGDTQYF. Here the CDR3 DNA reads TGTGCCACTCAAGGAGGGAGGGGGGATACGCAGTATTTT.

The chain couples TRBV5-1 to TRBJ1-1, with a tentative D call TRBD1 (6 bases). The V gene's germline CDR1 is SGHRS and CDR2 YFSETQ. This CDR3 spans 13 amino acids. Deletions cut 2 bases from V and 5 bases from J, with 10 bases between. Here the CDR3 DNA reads TGCGCCAGCAGCTTAGGGGGAGAGACTGAAGCTTTCTTT. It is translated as CASSLGGETEAFF.

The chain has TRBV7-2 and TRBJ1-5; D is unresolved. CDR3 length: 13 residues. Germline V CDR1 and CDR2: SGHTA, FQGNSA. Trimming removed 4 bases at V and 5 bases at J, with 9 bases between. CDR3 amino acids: CASSYMRDQPQHF. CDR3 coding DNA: TGTGCCAGCAGCTACATGAGGGATCAGCCCCAGCATTTT. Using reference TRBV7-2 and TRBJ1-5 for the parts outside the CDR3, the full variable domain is GAGVSQSPSNKVTEKGKDVELRCDPISGHTALYWYRQSLGQGLEFLIYFQGNSAPDKSGLPSDRFSAERTGGSVSTLTIQRTQQEDSAVYLCASSYMRDQPQHFGDGTRLSIL.

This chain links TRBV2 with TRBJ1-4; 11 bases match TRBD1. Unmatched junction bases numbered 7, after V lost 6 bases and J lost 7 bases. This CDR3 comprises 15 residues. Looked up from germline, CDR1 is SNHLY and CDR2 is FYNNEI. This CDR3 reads CASRGTGGRAEKLFF. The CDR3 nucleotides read TGTGCCAGCAGGGGGACAGGGGGTCGAGCTGAAAAACTGTTTTTT.

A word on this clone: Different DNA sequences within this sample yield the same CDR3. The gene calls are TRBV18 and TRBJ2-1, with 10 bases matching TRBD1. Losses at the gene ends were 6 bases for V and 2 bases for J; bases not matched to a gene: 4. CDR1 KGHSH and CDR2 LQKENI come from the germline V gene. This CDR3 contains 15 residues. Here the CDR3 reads CASSPGTGAYNEQFF. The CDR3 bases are TGTGCCAGCTCTCCCGGGACAGGGGCCTACAATGAGCAGTTCTTC.

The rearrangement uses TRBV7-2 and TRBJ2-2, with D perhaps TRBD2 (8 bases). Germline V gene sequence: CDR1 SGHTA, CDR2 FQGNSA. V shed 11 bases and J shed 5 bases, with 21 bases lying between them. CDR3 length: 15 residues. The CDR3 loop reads CASSGGTVQTGELFF. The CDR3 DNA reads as TGTGCCTCCTCGGGGGGGACAGTACAAACCGGGGAGCTGTTTTTT.

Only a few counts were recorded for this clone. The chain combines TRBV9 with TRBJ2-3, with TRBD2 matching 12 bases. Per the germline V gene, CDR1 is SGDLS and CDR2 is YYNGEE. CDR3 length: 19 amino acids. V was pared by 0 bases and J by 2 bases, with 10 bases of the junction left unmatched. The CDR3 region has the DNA TGTGCCAGCAGCGTAGGCGTAGGGGGGACTAGCGGGTTCACAGATACGCAGTATTTT. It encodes CASSVGVGGTSGFTDTQYF.

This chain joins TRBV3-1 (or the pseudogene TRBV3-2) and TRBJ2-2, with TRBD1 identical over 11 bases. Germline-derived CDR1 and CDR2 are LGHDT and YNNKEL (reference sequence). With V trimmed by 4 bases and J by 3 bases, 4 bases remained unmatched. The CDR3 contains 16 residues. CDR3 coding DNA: TGTGCCAGCAGCCCCACGGGACAGGGGGACACCGGGGAGCTGTTTTTT. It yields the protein CASSPTGQGDTGELFF.

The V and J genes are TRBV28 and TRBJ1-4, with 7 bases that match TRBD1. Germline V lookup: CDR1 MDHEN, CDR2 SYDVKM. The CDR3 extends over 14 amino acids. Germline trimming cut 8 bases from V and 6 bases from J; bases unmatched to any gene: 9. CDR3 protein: CASSTGARDEKLFF. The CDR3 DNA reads TGTGCCAGCTCTACAGGGGCACGGGATGAAAAACTGTTTTTT.

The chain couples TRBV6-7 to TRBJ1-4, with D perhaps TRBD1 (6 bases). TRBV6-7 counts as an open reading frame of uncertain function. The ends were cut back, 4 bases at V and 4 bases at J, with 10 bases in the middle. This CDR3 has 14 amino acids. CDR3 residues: CASSCTGINEKLFF. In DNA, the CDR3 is TGTGCCAGCAGTTGCACAGGGATTAATGAAAAACTGTTTTTT.